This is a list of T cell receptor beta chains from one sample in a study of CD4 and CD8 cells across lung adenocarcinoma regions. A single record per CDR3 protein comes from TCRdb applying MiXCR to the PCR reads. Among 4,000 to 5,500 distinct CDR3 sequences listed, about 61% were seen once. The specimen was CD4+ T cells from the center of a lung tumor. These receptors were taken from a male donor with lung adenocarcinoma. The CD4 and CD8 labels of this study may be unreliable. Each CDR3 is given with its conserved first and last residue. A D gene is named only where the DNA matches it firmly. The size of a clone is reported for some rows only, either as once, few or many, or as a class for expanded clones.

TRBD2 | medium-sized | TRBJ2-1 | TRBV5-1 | CASSLDATSGLRSSYNEQFF | TGCGCCAGCAGCTTGGATGCGACTAGCGGGCTTAGGAGCTCCTACAATGAGCAGTTCTTC
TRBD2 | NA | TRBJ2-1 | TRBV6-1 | CASSPLAGSYNEQFF | TGTGCCAGCAGTCCCCTAGCGGGCTCCTACAATGAGCAGTTCTTC
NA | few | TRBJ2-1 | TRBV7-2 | CASSLRDGSYNEQFF | TGTGCCAGCAGCTTAAGGGACGGGAGTTACAATGAGCAGTTCTTC
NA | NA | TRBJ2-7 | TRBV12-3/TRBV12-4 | CASSKKAGDLYEQYF | TGTGCCAGCAGTAAAAAGGCAGGTGACCTCTACGAGCAGTACTTC
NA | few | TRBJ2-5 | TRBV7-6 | CASSLAQTAQETQYF | TGTGCCAGCAGCTTAGCGCAAACTGCCCAAGAGACCCAGTACTTC
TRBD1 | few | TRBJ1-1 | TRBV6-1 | CASSTRTGGTEAFF | TGTGCCAGCAGTACCCGGACAGGGGGCACTGAAGCTTTCTTT
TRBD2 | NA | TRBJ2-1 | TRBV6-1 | CASSRLAGRDEQFF | TGTGCCAGCAGCCGACTAGCGGGACGGGATGAGCAGTTCTTC
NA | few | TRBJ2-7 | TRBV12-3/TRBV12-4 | CASSSPGTRTGYEQYF | TGTGCCAGCAGTTCCCCCGGGACCAGGACTGGGTACGAGCAGTACTTC
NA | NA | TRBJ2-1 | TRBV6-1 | CASRTDTGNSNAQFF | TGTGCCAGCAGGACCGACACGGGGAACAGCAATGCGCAGTTTTTT
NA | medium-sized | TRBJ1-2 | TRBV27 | CASRGGRQTYGYTF | TGTGCCAGCAGGGGGGGGCGACAGACCTATGGCTACACCTTC
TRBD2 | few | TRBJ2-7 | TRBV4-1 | CASSPGLAAYEQYF | TGCGCCAGCAGCCCGGGACTAGCGGCCTACGAGCAGTACTTC
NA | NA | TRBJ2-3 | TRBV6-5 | CASSYGLARERSHTQYF | TGTGCCAGCAGTTACGGTCTAGCGAGGGAGCGGTCCCATACGCAGTATTTT
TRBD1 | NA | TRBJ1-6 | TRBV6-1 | CASSDGQGGSPLHF | TGTGCCAGCAGTGATGGACAGGGAGGCTCACCCCTCCACTTT
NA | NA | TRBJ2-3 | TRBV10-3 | CARSRGTDKETQYF | TGTGCGAGGAGTCGGGGGACTGATAAAGAGACGCAGTATTTT
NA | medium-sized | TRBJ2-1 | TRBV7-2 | CASSLGVNEQFF | TGTGCCAGCAGCTTAGGAGTGAATGAGCAGTTCTTC
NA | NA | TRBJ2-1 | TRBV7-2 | CASSSDHEQFF | TGTGCCAGCAGCTCCGACCATGAGCAGTTCTTC
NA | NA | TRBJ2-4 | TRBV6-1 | CASRAQAAKDIQYF | TGTGCCAGCAGGGCGCAGGCCGCCAAAGATATTCAGTACTTT
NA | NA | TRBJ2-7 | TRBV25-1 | CASRGAGGRARDTQYF | TGTGCCAGCAGGGGGGCCGGGGGACGTGCCAGAGATACGCAGTACTTC
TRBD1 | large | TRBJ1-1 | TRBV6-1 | CASRRGGADTEAFF | TGTGCCAGCAGGCGAGGGGGCGCAGACACTGAAGCTTTCTTT
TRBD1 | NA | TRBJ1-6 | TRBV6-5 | CASSYTTGEDSPLHF | TGTGCCAGCAGTTACACGACAGGGGAAGATTCACCCCTCCACTTT
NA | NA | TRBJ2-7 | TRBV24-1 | CATSDRVGSGGGSTDTQYF | TGTGCCACCAGTGACCGCGTGGGGTCTGGGGGCGGGAGCACAGATACGCAGTACTTC
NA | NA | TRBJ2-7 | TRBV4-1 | CASSQRFRGEQYF | TGCGCCAGCAGCCAAAGATTCCGGGGTGAGCAGTACTTC
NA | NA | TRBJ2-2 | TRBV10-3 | CAISAGGAGELFF | TGTGCCATCAGTGCCGGTGGTGCCGGGGAGCTGTTTTTT
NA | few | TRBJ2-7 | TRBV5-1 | CASSLAVGVYEQYF | TGCGCCAGCAGCTTGGCGGTAGGGGTCTACGAGCAGTACTTC
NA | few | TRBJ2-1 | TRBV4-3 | CASSPGLSSSYNEQFF | TGCGCCAGCAGCCCAGGGCTTAGCAGCTCCTACAATGAGCAGTTCTTC
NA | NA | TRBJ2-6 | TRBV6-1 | CASRPASSGANVLTF | TGTGCCAGCAGGCCAGCCAGCTCTGGGGCCAACGTCCTGACTTTC
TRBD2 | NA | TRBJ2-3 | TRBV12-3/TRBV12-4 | CASSFLAGVTDTQYF | TGTGCCAGCAGTTTCTTAGCGGGAGTCACAGATACGCAGTATTTT
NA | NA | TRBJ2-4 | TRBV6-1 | CASTGQGGKNTQYF | TGTGCCAGCACGGGGCAGGGAGGCAAAAACACGCAGTATTTC
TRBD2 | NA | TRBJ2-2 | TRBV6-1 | CASRATSVTNTGELFF | TGTGCCAGCAGAGCTACTAGCGTAACGAACACCGGGGAGCTGTTTTTT
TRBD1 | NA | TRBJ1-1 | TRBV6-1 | CASSREGAGEAFF | TGTGCCAGCAGTCGTGAGGGGGCGGGTGAAGCTTTCTTT
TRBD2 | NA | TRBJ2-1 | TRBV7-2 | CASSLDPLAAYNEQFF | TGTGCCAGCAGCTTAGATCCCCTAGCGGCCTACAATGAGCAGTTCTTC
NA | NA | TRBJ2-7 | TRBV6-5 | CASSSAFALVNEQYF | TGTGCCAGCAGTTCCGCTTTTGCCCTCGTGAACGAGCAGTACTTC
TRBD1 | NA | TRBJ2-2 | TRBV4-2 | CASSQGDRDGELFF | TGTGCCAGCAGCCAGGGCGACAGGGACGGGGAGCTGTTTTTT
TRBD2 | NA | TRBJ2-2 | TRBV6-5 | CASSYLQSSGRAMGGELFF | TGTGCCAGCAGTTATCTCCAGTCTAGCGGGAGGGCCATGGGCGGGGAGCTGTTTTTT
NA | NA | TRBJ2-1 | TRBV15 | CATSSYQPGLEQFF | TGTGCCACCAGCAGTTACCAGCCGGGCCTAGAGCAGTTCTTC
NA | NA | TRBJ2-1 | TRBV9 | CASSVSHNEQFF | TGTGCCAGCAGCGTATCCCACAATGAGCAGTTCTTC
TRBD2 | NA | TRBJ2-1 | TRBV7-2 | CASSFVAGGANEQFF | TGTGCCAGCAGCTTCGTAGCGGGAGGGGCCAATGAGCAGTTCTTC
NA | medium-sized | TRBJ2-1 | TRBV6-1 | CASSERGRDNEQFF | TGTGCCAGCAGTGAGAGGGGTAGGGACAATGAGCAGTTCTTC
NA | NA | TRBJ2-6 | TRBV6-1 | CASKYSSGANVLTF | TGTGCCAGCAAGTATTCCTCTGGGGCCAACGTCCTGACTTTC
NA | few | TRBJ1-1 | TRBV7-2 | CASSLAGYFTEAFF | TGTGCCAGCAGCTTAGCAGGGTATTTCACTGAAGCTTTCTTT
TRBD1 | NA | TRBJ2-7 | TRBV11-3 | CASSLVGTGEYEQYF | TGTGCCAGCAGCTTAGTGGGGACAGGGGAATACGAGCAGTACTTC
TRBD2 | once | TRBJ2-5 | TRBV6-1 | CASGGAGGRAQGTQYF | TGTGCCAGCGGGGGGGCGGGCGGGAGGGCCCAGGGGACGCAGTATTTC
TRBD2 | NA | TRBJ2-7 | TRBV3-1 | CASSQGGGGYEQYF | TGTGCCAGCAGCCAGGGGGGGGGAGGCTACGAGCAGTACTTC